The T cell receptor (beta chain) under discussion was sequenced for a study of OX40 agonist ivuxolimab in advanced cancers. Across the study: A partial response was reached by three patients: one with hepatocellular carcinoma and two with cutaneous melanoma.

Here immunoSEQ multiplex PCR was the method, and the copy in TCRdb shows in-frame clones only, minus some. The table lists 70,000 or so clones, approximately 82% of them singletons. The CDR3 loop spans 15 amino acids. CDR1 and CDR2 from the germline V gene are MGHRA and YSYEKL. V lost 0 bases, J lost 3 bases, and 2 bases stayed unmatched. Remarks on this clone: Its specificity is unknown.

The study, taken as a whole, reports: The study observed clonal expansion of CD4+ and CD8+ blood T cells by week 6 at 0.1 to 3.0 mg/kg.

Sample: CD4+ or CD8+ T cells sorted from blood, taken in a trial of the OX40 agonist ivuxolimab. The TCR originated in an adult with an advanced solid tumor such as melanoma, head and neck, liver or kidney cancer. V is TRBV4-1 and J is TRBJ2-1; 7 positions agree with TRBD2. The CDR3 here is CASSQEGTIYNEQFF. CDR3 bases: TGCGCCAGCAGCCAAGAAGGGACTATCTACAATGAGCAGTTCTTC.